This T cell receptor (beta chain) was documented in a study of identical twins. Trimming stripped 6 bases from V and 3 bases from J, with 12 bases between. The CDR3 runs to 14 residues. The germline V gene encodes CDR1 SGHRS and CDR2 YFSETQ. This clonotype was picked up a small number of times. Via MiXCR, TCRdb re-called the 5' RACE reads, giving one row per CDR3 protein. The table shows 1.5 million to 2 million distinct CDR3 sequences, with 32% occurring only once. With no exceptions, donors were healthy Caucasians. The rearrangement links TRBV5-1 to TRBJ1-4; no definite D call. Sequenced: cord blood. The sequence was obtained from a newborn girl in good health. The CDR3 DNA is TGCGCCAGCAACGGTGGCAGTCCTAATGAAAAACTGTTTTTT. As protein: CASNGGSPNEKLFF.